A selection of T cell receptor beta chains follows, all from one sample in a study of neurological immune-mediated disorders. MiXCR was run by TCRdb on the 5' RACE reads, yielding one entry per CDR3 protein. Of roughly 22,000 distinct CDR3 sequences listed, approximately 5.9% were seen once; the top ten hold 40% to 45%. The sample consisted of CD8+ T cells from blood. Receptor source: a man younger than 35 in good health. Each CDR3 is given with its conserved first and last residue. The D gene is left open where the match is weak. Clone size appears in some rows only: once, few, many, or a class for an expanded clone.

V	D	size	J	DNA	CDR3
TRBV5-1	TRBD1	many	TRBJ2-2	TGCGCCAGCAGCTGGACAGGGGGTACCGGGGAGCTGTTTTTT	CASSWTGGTGELFF
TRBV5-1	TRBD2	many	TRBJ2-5	TGCGCCAGCAGCGACGCCCCGGGGAGGACTAGAGTGGAGACCCAGTACTTC	CASSDAPGRTRVETQYF
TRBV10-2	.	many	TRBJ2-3	TGCGCCAGCAGTCGCGGGGTGATGGATACGCAGTATTTT	CASSRGVMDTQYF
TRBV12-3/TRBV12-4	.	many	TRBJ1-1	TGTGCCAGCAGTTTCAGCAGTCCATCAACTGAAGCTTTCTTT	CASSFSSPSTEAFF
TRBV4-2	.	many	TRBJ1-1	TGTGCCAGCAGCCATGCCAAGAACACTGAAGCTTTCTTT	CASSHAKNTEAFF
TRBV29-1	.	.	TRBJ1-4	TGCAGCGTTGTGGAGGGGGTTGAAAAACTGTTTTTT	CSVVEGVEKLFF
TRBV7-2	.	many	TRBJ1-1	TGTGCCAGCAGCTTATCGTGGGGGAACACTGAAGCTTTCTTT	CASSLSWGNTEAFF
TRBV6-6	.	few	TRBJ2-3	TGTGCCAGCAGTTATTCGAACGAGATGGGGGGCTCAGATACGCAGTATTTT	CASSYSNEMGGSDTQYF
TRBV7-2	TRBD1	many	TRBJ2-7	TGTGCCGTCAGACAGGGGGCAAGGTACGAGCAGTACTTC	CAVRQGARYEQYF
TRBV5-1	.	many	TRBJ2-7	TGCGCCAGCAGCATGGGAATTCCCTACGAGCAGTACTTC	CASSMGIPYEQYF
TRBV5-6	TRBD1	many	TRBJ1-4	TGTGCCAGCAGCTTGGGGACAGGGTTTGCAACTAATGAAAAACTGTTTTTT	CASSLGTGFATNEKLFF
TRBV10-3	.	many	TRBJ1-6	TGTGCCATCAGTGACGACAGCCTAAGAGTTAATTCACCCCTCCACTTT	CAISDDSLRVNSPLHF
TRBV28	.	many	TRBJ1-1	TGTGCCAGCAGTTCCAGGGACTACACTGAAGCTTTCTTT	CASSSRDYTEAFF
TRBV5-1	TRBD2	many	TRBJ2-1	TGCGCCAGCAGCTTGCGGCGGGAGAGCTCCTACAATGAGCAGTTCTTC	CASSLRRESSYNEQFF
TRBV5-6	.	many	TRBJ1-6	TGTGCCAGCAGCCCAGCCTCATATAATTCACCCCTCCACTTT	CASSPASYNSPLHF
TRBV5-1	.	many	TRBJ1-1	TGCGCCAGCAGCTTAGCCGAGAACACTGAAGCTTTCTTT	CASSLAENTEAFF
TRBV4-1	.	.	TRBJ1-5	TGCGCCAGCAGCCAAGGGCCGGATAGCAATCAGCCCCAGCGTTTT	CASSQGPDSNQPQRF
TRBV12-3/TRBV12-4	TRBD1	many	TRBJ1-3	TGTGCCAGCAGTCCAACCGGGACAGTAAACACCATATATTTT	CASSPTGTVNTIYF
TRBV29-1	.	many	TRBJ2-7	TGCAGCGTTGGGAAGAGCGGTCCAACGGGATACGAGCAGTACTTC	CSVGKSGPTGYEQYF
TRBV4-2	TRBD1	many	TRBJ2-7	TGTGCCAGCAGCCAAGGGACAGGTTTTTACTACGAGCAGTACTTC	CASSQGTGFYYEQYF
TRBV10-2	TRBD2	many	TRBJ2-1	TGCGCCAGCAGCGTCGCGGGGGGGACAGACAATGAGCAGTTCTTC	CASSVAGGTDNEQFF
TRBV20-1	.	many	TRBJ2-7	TGCAGTGCTAGAGGGGCGTTGGGGAGCCGTGACGAGCAGTACTTC	CSARGALGSRDEQYF
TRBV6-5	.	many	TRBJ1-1	TGTGCCAGCCTGCGGAGGAACACTGAAGCTTTCTTT	CASLRRNTEAFF
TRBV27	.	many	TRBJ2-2	TGTGCCAGCAGTGTTTGGACAGCCGGGGAGCTGTTTTTT	CASSVWTAGELFF
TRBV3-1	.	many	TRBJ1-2	TGTGCCAGCAGCCAAGCCACAGGGTACTATGGCTACACCTTC	CASSQATGYYGYTF
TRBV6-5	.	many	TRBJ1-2	TGTGCCAGCAGTTACACCCCGGGGCCCTACTTAGGCTACACCTTC	CASSYTPGPYLGYTF
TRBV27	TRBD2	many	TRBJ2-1	TGTGCCAGCAGTTTAAAGGGACTAGTCTCCTACAATGAGCAGTTCTTC	CASSLKGLVSYNEQFF
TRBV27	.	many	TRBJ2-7	TGTGCCAGCAGTTTATCTGGTCGGGTTTACGAGCAGTACTTC	CASSLSGRVYEQYF
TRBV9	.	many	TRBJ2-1	TGTGCCAGCAGCGTAGGTGACCACAGAGCCCTGGGCGATGAGCAGTTCTTC	CASSVGDHRALGDEQFF
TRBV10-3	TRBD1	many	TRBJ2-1	TGTGCCATCAGTGAACCTGACAGGGTCGATGAGCAGTTCTTC	CAISEPDRVDEQFF
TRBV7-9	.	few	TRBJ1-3	TGTGCCAGCAGCCCCCCTCAATCTGGAAACACCATATATTTT	CASSPPQSGNTIYF
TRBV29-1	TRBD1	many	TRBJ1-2	TGCAGCGTCCCGACAGGGGCCTATGGCTACACCTTC	CSVPTGAYGYTF
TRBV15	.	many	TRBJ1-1	TGTGCCACCAGCGTCTCGAGGAACACTGAAGCTTTCTTT	CATSVSRNTEAFF
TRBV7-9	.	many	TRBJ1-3	TGTGCCAGCAACCGGGCCCCCGGCTCTGGAAACACCATATATTTT	CASNRAPGSGNTIYF
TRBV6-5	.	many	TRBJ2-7	TGTGCCAGCAGCCAGGATTACGAGCAGTACTTC	CASSQDYEQYF
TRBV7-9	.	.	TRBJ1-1	TGTGCCAGCAGCTTGGGCAGGGTGGCGACTGAAGCTTTCTTT	CASSLGRVATEAFF
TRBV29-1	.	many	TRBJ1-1	TGCAGCGTTGTGGGGGGTGGCACTGAAGCTTTCTTT	CSVVGGGTEAFF
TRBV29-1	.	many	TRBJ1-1	TGCAGCGTTAGTGGGGACACTGAAGCTTTCTTT	CSVSGDTEAFF
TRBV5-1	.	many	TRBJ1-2	TGCGCCAGCAGCCCGGACTTGGCAGGGCGGTACGGCTACACCTTC	CASSPDLAGRYGYTF
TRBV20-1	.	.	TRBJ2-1	TGCAGTGCTCCTGATATGTACAACAATGAGCAGTTCTTC	CSAPDMYNNEQFF
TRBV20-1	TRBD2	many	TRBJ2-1	TGCAGTGCTCCGACTAGCGGGAGTTACAATGAGCAGTTCTTC	CSAPTSGSYNEQFF
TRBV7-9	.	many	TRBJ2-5	TGTGCCAGCAGCCCTACTAGCAGCGAAGATGGGAACTTC	CASSPTSSEDGNF
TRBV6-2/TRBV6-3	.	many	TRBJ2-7	TGTGCCAGCAGTTACTGGTCTGACGTAATCTTC	CASSYWSDVIF
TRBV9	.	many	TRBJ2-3	TGTGCCAGCAGCGTAGAAGGGCACGTTGGAAGCACAGATACGCAGTATTTT	CASSVEGHVGSTDTQYF
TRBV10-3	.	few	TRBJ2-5	TGTGCCATCAGTGACCGGACGAATGGGGAGACCCAGTACTTC	CAISDRTNGETQYF
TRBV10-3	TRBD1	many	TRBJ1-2	TGTGCCATCAGTGCCACAGGGGCCAACTATGGCTACACCTTC	CAISATGANYGYTF
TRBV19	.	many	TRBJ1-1	TGTGCCAGTAGTACGTACACTGAAGCTTTCTTT	CASSTYTEAFF
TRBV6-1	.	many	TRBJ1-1	TGTGCCAGCAGTGACGCTGAAGCTTTCTTT	CASSDAEAFF
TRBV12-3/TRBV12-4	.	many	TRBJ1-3	TGTGCCAGCAGTACCAACCGAGGCGGGGTAAACACCATATATTTT	CASSTNRGGVNTIYF
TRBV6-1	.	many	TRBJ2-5	TGTGCCAGCAATAACAGGGAGCAAGAGACCCAGTACTTC	CASNNREQETQYF
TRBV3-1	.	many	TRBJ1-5	TGTGCCAGCAGCCAAGACATGAACAGGAATCAGCCCCAGCATTTT	CASSQDMNRNQPQHF
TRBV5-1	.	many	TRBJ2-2	TGCGCCAGCAGCTTCACCACCGGGGAGCTGTTTTTT	CASSFTTGELFF
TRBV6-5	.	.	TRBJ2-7	TGTGCCAGCAGGGGGGTATCCTACGAGCAGTACTTC	CASRGVSYEQYF